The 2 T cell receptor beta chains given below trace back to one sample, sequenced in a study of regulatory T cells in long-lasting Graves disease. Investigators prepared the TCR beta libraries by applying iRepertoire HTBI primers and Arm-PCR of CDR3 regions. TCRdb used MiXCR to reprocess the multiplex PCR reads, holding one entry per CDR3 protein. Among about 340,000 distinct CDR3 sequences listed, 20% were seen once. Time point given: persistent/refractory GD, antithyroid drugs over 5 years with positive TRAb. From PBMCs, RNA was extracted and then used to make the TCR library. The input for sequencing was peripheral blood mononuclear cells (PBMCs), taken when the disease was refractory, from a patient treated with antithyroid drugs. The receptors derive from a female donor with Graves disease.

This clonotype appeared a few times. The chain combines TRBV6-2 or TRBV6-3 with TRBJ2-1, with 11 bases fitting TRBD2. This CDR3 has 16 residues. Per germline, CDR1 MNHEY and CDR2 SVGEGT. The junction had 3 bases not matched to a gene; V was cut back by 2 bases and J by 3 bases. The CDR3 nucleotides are TGTGCCAGCAGTTACCTAGCGGGGGGTCTCTACAATGAGCAGTTCTTC. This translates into CASSYLAGGLYNEQFF.

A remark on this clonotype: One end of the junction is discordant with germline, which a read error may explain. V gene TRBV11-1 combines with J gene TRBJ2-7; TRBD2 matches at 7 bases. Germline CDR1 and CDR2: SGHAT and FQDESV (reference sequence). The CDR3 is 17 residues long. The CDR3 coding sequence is TGCGCCAGCAGCCAAGGGTGGGTGGCGGGGGAGCCCTACGAGCAGTACTTC. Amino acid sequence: CASSQGWVAGEPYEQYF.